This T cell receptor (beta chain) was observed in a study of shared clonotypes between healthy human individuals. Repertoires were generated with immunoSEQ multiplex PCR, while TCRdb's copy carries only in-frame clones and drops some. The sample holds millions of clones, more than 85% seen once. V lost 3 bases, J lost 1 base, and 9 bases lay in between. CDR1 and CDR2 (germline): MDHEN, SYDVKM. The CDR3 is made up of 14 amino acids. This clonotype was sampled from a man aged 18 to 30 in good health. Some clones in this sample may be carry-over from other donors' samples. The chain is built from TRBV28 and TRBJ1-1; no reliable D call. The sample taken for sequencing was naive CD4+ T cells from PBMCs. Sample subset: CD45RA+ positively selected. The CDR3 spells CASSLGWQNTEAFF. CDR3 DNA sequence: TGTGCCAGCAGTTTGGGATGGCAGAACACTGAAGCTTTCTTT.